This T cell receptor (beta chain) comes out of a study of T cells in Graves' hyperthyroidism and ophthalmopathy. TCR beta CDR3 region amplification was performed from RNA transcripts. HTBI primers were employed in a first-round RT-PCR of the TCR CDR3. TCRdb processed the multiplex PCR reads anew with MiXCR; each CDR3 protein has one entry. The sample records about 680,000 distinct CDR3 sequences, 35% being singletons. Comments on this clonotype: Its antigen is unidentified.

Trimming removed 7 bases at V and 5 bases at J, with 14 bases between. The CDR3 loop spans 14 amino acids. Findings and limits, study-wide: A model of 13 V-J pairs discriminated ophthalmopathy from stable hyperthyroidism. Most clonotypes that expanded in the thyroid above 0.001 also showed up in blood.

The chain links TRBV12-3 or TRBV12-4 to TRBJ2-2; no clear D. Sequencing was performed on blood. The sequence came from a woman between 40 and 50 years old with Graves' hyperthyroidism. The CDR3 loop reads CASIRSVKTGELFF. The CDR3 bases are TGTGCCAGCATTAGGTCGGTTAAGACCGGGGAGCTGTTTTTT.